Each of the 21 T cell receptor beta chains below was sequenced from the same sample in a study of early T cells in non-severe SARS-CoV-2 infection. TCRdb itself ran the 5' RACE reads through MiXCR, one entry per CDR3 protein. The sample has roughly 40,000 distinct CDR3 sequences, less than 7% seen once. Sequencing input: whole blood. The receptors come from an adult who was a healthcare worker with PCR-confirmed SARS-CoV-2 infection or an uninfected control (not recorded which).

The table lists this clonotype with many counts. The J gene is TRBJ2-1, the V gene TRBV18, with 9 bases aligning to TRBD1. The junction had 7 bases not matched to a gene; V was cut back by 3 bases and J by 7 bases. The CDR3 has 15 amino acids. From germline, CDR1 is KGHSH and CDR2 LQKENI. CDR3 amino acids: CASSPGGTGKNEQFF. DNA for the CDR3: TGTGCCAGCTCACCGGGGGGGACAGGGAAGAATGAGCAGTTCTTC. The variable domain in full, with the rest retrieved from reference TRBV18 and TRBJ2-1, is NAGVMQNPRHLVRRRGQEARLRCSPMKGHSHVYWYRQLPEEGLKFMVYLQKENIIDESGMPKERFSAEFPKEGPSILRIQQVVRGDSAAYFCASSPGGTGKNEQFFGPGTRLTVL.

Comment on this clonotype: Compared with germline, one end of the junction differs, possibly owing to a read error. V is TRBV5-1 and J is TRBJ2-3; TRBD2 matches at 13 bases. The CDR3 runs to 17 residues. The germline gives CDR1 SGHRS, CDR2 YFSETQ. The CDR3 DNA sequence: TGCGTCAGCAGCGCCCTTGGACTAGCGGGGGGCACAGATACGCAGTATTTT. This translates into CVSSALGLAGGTDTQYF.

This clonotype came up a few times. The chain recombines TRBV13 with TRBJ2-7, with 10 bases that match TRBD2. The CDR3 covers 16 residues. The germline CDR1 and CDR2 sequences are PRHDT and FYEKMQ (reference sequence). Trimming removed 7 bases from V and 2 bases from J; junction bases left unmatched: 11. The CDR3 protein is CASTRGGLAGAYEQYF. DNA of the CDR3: TGTGCCAGCACCCGAGGTGGTCTAGCGGGGGCCTACGAGCAGTACTTC.

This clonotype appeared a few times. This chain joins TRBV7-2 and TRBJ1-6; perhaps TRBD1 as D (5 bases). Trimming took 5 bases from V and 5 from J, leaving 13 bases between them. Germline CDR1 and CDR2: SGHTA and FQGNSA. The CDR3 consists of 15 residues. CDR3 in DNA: TGTGCCAGCAGCCCCCCGGGACGGAATAATTCACCCCTCCACTTT. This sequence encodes CASSPPGRNNSPLHF.

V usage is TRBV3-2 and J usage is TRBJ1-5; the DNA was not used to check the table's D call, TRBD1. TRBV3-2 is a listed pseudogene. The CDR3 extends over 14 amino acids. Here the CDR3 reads CASSQEVGDQPQHF. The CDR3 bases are TGTGCCAGCAGCCAAGAAGTGGGGGATCAGCCCCAGCATTTT.

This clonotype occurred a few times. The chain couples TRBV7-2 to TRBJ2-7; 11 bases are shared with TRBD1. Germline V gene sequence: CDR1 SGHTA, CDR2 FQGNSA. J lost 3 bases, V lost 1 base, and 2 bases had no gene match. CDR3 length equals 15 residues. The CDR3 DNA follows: TGTGCCAGCAGCTTAGGGGGACAGGGGGTCTACGAGCAGTACTTC. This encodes CASSLGGQGVYEQYF.

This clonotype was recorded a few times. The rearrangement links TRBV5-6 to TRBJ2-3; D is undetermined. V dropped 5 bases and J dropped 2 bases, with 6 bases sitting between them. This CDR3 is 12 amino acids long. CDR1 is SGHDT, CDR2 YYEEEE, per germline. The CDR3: CASSYATDTQYF. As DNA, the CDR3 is TGTGCCAGCAGTTATGCCACAGATACGCAGTATTTT. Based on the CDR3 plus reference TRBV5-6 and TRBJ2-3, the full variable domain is DAGVTQSPTHLIKTRGQQVTLRCSPKSGHDTVSWYQQALGQGPQFIFQYYEEEERQRGNFPDRFSGHQFPNYSSELNVNALLLGDSALYLCASSYATDTQYFGPGTRLTVL.

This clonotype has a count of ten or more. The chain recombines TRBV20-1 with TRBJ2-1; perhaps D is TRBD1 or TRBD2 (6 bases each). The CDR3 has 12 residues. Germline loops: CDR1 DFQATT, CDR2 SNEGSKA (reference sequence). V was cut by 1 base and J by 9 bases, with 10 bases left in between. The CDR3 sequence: CSARVRGAEQFF. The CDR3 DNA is TGCAGTGCTAGAGTGAGGGGGGCTGAGCAGTTCTTC.

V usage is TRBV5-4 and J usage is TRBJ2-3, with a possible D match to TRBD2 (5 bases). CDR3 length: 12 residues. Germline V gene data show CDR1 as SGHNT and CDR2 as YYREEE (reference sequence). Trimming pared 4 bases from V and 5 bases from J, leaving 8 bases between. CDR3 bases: TGTGCCAGCAGCAATGAGGGAGATACGCAGTATTTT. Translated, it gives CASSNEGDTQYF.

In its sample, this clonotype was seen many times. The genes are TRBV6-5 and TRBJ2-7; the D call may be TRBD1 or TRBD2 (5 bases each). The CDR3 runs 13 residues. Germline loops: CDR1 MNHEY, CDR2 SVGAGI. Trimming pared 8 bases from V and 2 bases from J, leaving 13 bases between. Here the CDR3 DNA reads TGTGCCAGCGCCCGGGACGGCACCTACGAGCAGTACTTC. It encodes CASARDGTYEQYF.

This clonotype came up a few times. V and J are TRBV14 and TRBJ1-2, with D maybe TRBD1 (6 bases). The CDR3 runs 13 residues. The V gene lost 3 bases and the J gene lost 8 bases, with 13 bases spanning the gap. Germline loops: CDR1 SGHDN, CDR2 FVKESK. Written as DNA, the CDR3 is TGTGCCAGCAGCCAGCACAGGGCGTTGGGCTACACCTTC. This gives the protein CASSQHRALGYTF.

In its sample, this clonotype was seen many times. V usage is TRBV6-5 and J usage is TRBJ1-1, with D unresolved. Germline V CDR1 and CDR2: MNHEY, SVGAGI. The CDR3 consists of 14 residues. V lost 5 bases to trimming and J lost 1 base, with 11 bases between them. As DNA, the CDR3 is TGTGCCAGCAGTCGTGGACGGCAGAACACTGAAGCTTTCTTT. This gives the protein CASSRGRQNTEAFF.

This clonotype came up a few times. Here the CDR3 DNA reads TGTGCCAGCAGCTCCACAGGGGGTAGGGGCGAGCAGTACTTC. Its translation: CASSSTGGRGEQYF. This chain joins TRBV7-3 and TRBJ2-7, with 8 positions matching TRBD1. The CDR3 is made up of 14 amino acids. With V trimmed by 4 bases and J by 6 bases, 8 bases remained unmatched. Germline-derived CDR1 and CDR2 are SGHTA and FQGTGA.

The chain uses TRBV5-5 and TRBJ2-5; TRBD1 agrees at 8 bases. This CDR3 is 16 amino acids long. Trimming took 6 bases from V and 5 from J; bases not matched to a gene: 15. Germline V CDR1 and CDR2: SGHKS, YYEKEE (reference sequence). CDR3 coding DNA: TGTGCCAGCACGGAAGCTACAGGGGGGCGTTACGAGACCCAGTACTTC. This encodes CASTEATGGRYETQYF.

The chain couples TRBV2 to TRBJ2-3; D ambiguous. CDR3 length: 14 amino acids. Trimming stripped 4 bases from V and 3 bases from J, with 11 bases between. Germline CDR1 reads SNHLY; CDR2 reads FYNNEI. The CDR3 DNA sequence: TGTGCCAGCAGTGTTATTGCAGGAACAGATACGCAGTATTTT. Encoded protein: CASSVIAGTDTQYF.

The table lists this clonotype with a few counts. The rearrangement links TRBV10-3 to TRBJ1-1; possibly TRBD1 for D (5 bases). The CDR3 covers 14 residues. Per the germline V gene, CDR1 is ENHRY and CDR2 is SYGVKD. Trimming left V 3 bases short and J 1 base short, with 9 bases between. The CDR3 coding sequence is TGTGCCATCAGTGACTGGGGCGCGAACACTGAAGCTTTCTTT. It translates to CAISDWGANTEAFF.

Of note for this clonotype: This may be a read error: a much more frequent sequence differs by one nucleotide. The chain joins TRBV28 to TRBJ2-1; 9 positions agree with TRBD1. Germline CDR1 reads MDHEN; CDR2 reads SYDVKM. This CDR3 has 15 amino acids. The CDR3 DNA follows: TGTGCCAGCGTGAGGACAGGGGATCCCTACAATGAGCAGCTCTTC. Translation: CASVRTGDPYNEQLF.

Here the CDR3 DNA reads TGCAGTGCTTTTACCGGGACGGACTCCTACGAGCAGTACTTC. Its protein is CSAFTGTDSYEQYF. This rearrangement joins TRBV20-1 to TRBJ2-7; tentatively, D is TRBD1 or TRBD2 (5 bases each). CDR3 length: 14 residues. Germline V CDR1 and CDR2: DFQATT, SNEGSKA (reference sequence). The V and J ends lost 5 bases and 0 bases respectively, with 14 bases between them.

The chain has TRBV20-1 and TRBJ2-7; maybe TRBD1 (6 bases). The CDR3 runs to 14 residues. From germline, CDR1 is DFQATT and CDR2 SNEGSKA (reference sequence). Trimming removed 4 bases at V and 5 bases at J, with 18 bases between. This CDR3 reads CSAKVRQERHEQYF. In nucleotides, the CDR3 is TGCAGTGCTAAGGTACGACAGGAACGGCACGAGCAGTACTTC.

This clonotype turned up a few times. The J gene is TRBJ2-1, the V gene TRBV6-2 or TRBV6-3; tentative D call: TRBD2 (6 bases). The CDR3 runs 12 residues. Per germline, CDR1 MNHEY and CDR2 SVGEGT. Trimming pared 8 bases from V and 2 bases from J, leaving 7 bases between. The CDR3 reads CASGGTYNEQFF. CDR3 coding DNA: TGTGCCAGCGGAGGGACCTACAATGAGCAGTTCTTC.

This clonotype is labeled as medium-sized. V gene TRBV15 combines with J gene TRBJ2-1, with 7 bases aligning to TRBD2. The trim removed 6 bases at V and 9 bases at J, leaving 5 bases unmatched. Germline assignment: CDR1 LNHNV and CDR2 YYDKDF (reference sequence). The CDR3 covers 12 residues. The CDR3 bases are TGTGCCACCAGAGAGGGAGGGACTGAGCAGTTCTTC. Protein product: CATREGGTEQFF.